This TCR beta chain was captured in a study of patients and donors after allogeneic stem cell transplantation. MiXCR, applied by TCRdb to the RT-PCR reads, yields one record per CDR3 protein. The table records about 150,000 distinct CDR3 sequences, 20% to 25% of them present only once. The source is a human donor who was either an allogeneic HSCT recipient or a stem cell or donor lymphocyte infusion donor (not recorded which). It is not recorded whose cells these are; they may come from a transplant donor. The material sequenced was blood, either unsorted or a sorted T cell fraction (not recorded which).

CDR3 sequence: CASSQNNEQFF. The CDR3 bases are TGTGCCAGCAGCCAAAACAATGAGCAGTTCTTC. The V gene is TRBV6-5, the J gene TRBJ2-1; D gene uncertain. CDR1 is MNHEY, CDR2 SVGAGI, per germline. V was clipped by 6 bases and J by 5 bases, with 5 bases between them. This CDR3 comprises 11 residues.